Listed here are 26 T cell receptor beta chains from one sample, sequenced in a study of blood T cell repertoires in COVID-19. The repertoire was sequenced with immunoSEQ multiplex PCR; TCRdb's copy has only in-frame clones and lacks some. Of 360,000 or so clones in the sample, roughly 87% were seen once. Sequencing was carried out using PBMCs or T cells enriched from blood (not recorded which). Receptor source: a woman in her thirties who had recovered from COVID-19.

This clone has only one observation. The chain is built from TRBV7-9 and TRBJ2-6; 14 nucleotides agree with TRBD2. The ends lost 4 bases at V and 4 bases at J; junction bases unmatched: 6. This CDR3 is built from 18 residues. Germline lookup yields CDR1 SEHNR and CDR2 FQNEAQ (reference sequence). This CDR3 is CASSSTSGGVPGANVLTF. The CDR3 region has the DNA TGTGCCAGCAGCTCGACTAGCGGGGGGGTACCCGGGGCCAACGTCCTGACTTTC.

V usage is TRBV19 and J usage is TRBJ2-1, with D possibly matching TRBD2 (6 bases). This CDR3 has 13 amino acids. V was shortened by 7 bases and J by 6 bases, with 13 bases between the two germline ends. Germline-derived CDR1 and CDR2 are LNHDA and SQIVND (reference sequence). CDR3: CASKDYSSNEQFF. For the CDR3, the DNA is TGTGCCAGTAAGGACTACTCTAGCAATGAGCAGTTCTTC.

The rearrangement joins TRBV13 to TRBJ2-7; possibly TRBD1 for D (5 bases). This CDR3 has 13 amino acids. The V and J ends lost 0 bases and 8 bases respectively, with 11 bases between them. Germline V gene data show CDR1 as PRHDT and CDR2 as FYEKMQ (reference sequence). In DNA form, the CDR3 reads TGTGCCAGCAGCTTAGGCTTCAGGGAAAAGCAGTACTTC. Encoded protein: CASSLGFREKQYF.

The chain joins TRBV5-1 to TRBJ2-3; TRBD1 aligns across 7 bases. Germline loops: CDR1 SGHRS, CDR2 YFSETQ. J lost 4 bases, V lost 2 bases, and 7 bases had no gene match. This CDR3 has 15 amino acids. The CDR3 sequence: CASSLSRQGADTQYF. DNA of the CDR3: TGCGCCAGCAGCTTATCGAGACAGGGAGCAGATACGCAGTATTTT.

The rearrangement joins TRBV6-5 to TRBJ1-1, with TRBD1 matching over 7 bases. Losses at the gene ends were 4 bases for V and 4 bases for J; bases not matched to a gene: 9. This CDR3 comprises 15 residues. Germline values: CDR1 MNHEY, CDR2 SVGAGI. CDR3 sequence reads: CASSSHTGDGTEAFF. The CDR3, as DNA: TGTGCCAGCAGTTCTCACACAGGGGATGGCACTGAAGCTTTCTTT.

The rearrangement joins TRBV7-2 to TRBJ1-1; D is ambiguous. The CDR3 length is 15 residues. The germline V gene encodes CDR1 SGHTA and CDR2 FQGNSA. With 2 bases removed from V and 6 bases from J, the gap between germline ends came to 16 bases. The CDR3 sequence is CASSLWTGGVAEAFF. The DNA of the CDR3 is TGTGCCAGCAGCTTATGGACGGGAGGAGTGGCTGAAGCTTTCTTT.

The gene calls are TRBV28 and TRBJ2-1; 13 bases agree with TRBD2. The CDR3 loop spans 16 amino acids. Germline values: CDR1 MDHEN, CDR2 SYDVKM. After removal of 4 bases from V and 3 bases from J, the junction contained 3 bases not matched to a gene. The CDR3 protein is CASSSGTSGNYNEQFF. The CDR3, as DNA: TGTGCCAGCAGTTCAGGGACTAGCGGGAACTACAATGAGCAGTTCTTC.

The chain links TRBV27 to TRBJ1-6; 9 bases map to TRBD1. Trimming at V came to 6 bases and at J to 14 bases, leaving 14 bases not matched to a gene. From germline, CDR1 is MNHEY and CDR2 SMNVEV (reference sequence). CDR3 length: 15 amino acids. The DNA for the CDR3 is TGTGCCAGCAGGTTGACGGGGACAGGGTCTATAACCCTCCACTTT. Encoded protein: CASRLTGTGSITLHF.

The gene calls are TRBV30 and TRBJ1-6; 8 nucleotides align to TRBD1. V lost 8 bases to trimming and J lost 3 bases; unmatched junction nucleotides: 6. Germline assignment: CDR1 GTSNPN and CDR2 SVGIG (reference sequence). There are 14 residues in the CDR3. This chain's CDR3 is CAGGQANYNSPLHF. For the CDR3, the DNA is TGTGCCGGGGGACAGGCGAACTATAATTCACCCCTCCACTTT.

This chain joins TRBV5-8 and TRBJ1-2; D uncertain. This CDR3 has 15 residues. The V and J ends lost 0 bases and 6 bases respectively, with 15 bases between them. Germline-derived CDR1 and CDR2 are SGHTS and YDEGEE. CDR3 coding DNA: TGTGCCAGCAGCTTGGCCCCGGGCCTAGCAAATGGCTACACCTTC. This codes for CASSLAPGLANGYTF.

J is TRBJ2-5 and V is TRBV3-1 (or the pseudogene TRBV3-2); 7 bases are a match to TRBD2. Germline values: CDR1 LGHDT, CDR2 YNNKEL (reference sequence). With V trimmed by 5 bases and J by 0 bases, 6 bases remained unmatched. The CDR3 has 15 amino acids. CDR3 residues: CASSAPTSDQETQYF. In DNA form, the CDR3 reads TGTGCCAGCAGCGCTCCCACTAGCGACCAAGAGACCCAGTACTTC.

This clone was recorded a few times. This sequence joins TRBV2 and TRBJ1-5, with a tentative D call TRBD1 (6 bases). The V and J ends lost 4 bases and 5 bases respectively, with 18 bases between them. The germline V gene encodes CDR1 SNHLY and CDR2 FYNNEI. CDR3 length: 16 residues. CDR3 sequence reads: CASSAAGRGSDQPQHF. CDR3 in DNA: TGTGCCAGCAGTGCAGCGGGTAGGGGGAGTGATCAGCCCCAGCATTTT.

The rearrangement joins TRBV28 to TRBJ2-5; D is possibly TRBD2 (5 bases). The length of the CDR3 is 12 residues. V lost 7 bases, J lost 2 bases, and 8 bases lay in between. CDR1 MDHEN and CDR2 SYDVKM come from the germline V gene. CDR3 residues: CASTGLQETQYF. In nucleotides, the CDR3 is TGTGCCAGCACAGGACTGCAAGAGACCCAGTACTTC.

The chain links TRBV15 to TRBJ1-4; a weak D match, TRBD1 (5 bases). The V and J ends lost 0 bases and 5 bases respectively, with 10 bases between them. The CDR3 loop spans 15 amino acids. Germline assignment: CDR1 LNHNV and CDR2 YYDKDF (reference sequence). DNA for the CDR3: TGTGCCACCAGCAGAGATTGGGCAGGGAATGAAAAACTGTTTTTT. It translates to CATSRDWAGNEKLFF.

This chain connects TRBV27 to TRBJ2-3, with TRBD2 matching over 7 bases. Germline V gene data show CDR1 as MNHEY and CDR2 as SMNVEV (reference sequence). With V trimmed by 3 bases and J by 2 bases, 8 bases remained unmatched. The CDR3 runs 16 residues. This chain's CDR3 is CASSLGLAGATDTQYF. The CDR3 DNA reads as TGTGCCAGCAGTTTGGGTTTAGCGGGTGCCACAGATACGCAGTATTTT.

This chain uses TRBV12-3 or TRBV12-4 with TRBJ1-1, with 9 bases matching TRBD1. Trimming cost V 5 bases and J 11 bases; bases outside gene matches: 3. CDR3 size: 11 residues. CDR3 DNA sequence: TGTGCCAGCAGTCCCGGGACAGGGGCTTTCTTT. Its translation: CASSPGTGAFF.

This chain links TRBV5-4 with TRBJ1-1; tentative D call: TRBD1 (5 bases). Per germline, CDR1 SGHNT and CDR2 YYREEE (reference sequence). Deletions cut 7 bases from V and 0 bases from J, with 10 bases between. The CDR3 is 13 amino acids. CDR3 nucleotide sequence: TGTGCCAGCGCGGGGGATATGAACACTGAAGCTTTCTTT. It codes for CASAGDMNTEAFF.

V and J are TRBV24-1 and TRBJ2-1; 10 bases are a match to TRBD2. The germline gives CDR1 KGHDR, CDR2 SFDVKD. This CDR3 is 16 amino acids long. V was pared by 8 bases and J by 7 bases, with 13 bases of the junction left unmatched. CDR3 sequence (DNA): TGTGCCACCACACAGATACTAGCGGGGAGTAAGAATGAGCAGTTCTTC. Translation gives CATTQILAGSKNEQFF.

In its sample, this clone was seen once. This rearrangement joins TRBV5-1 to TRBJ1-1; D uncertain. Trimming took 1 base from V and 0 from J, leaving 10 bases between them. Germline loops: CDR1 SGHRS, CDR2 YFSETQ. The length of the CDR3 is 15 residues. The chain's CDR3 is CASSLNPGMNTEAFF. The DNA for the CDR3 is TGCGCCAGCAGCTTGAATCCGGGGATGAACACTGAAGCTTTCTTT.

Worth noting for this clone: An end of the junction differs from the germline gene, which may be a read error. The V gene is TRBV6-1, the J gene TRBJ2-7, with a possible D match to TRBD1 (6 bases). Germline-derived CDR1 and CDR2 are MNHNS and SASEGT. The CDR3 extends over 11 amino acids. The CDR3 DNA is TGTGCCAGCGGTGACAGGTACGAGCAGTACTTC. As protein: CASGDRYEQYF.

This clone has a handful of counts. The J gene is TRBJ2-3, the V gene TRBV4-1; D is unresolved. Between the trimmed V and J ends, which lost 1 base and 2 bases, there was a span of 7 bases. The CDR3 runs 14 residues. Germline lookup yields CDR1 MGHRA and CDR2 YSYEKL. The CDR3 nucleotides read TGCGCCAGCAGCCAAGGCGGTTACACAGATACGCAGTATTTT. This codes for CASSQGGYTDTQYF.

This chain links TRBV7-3 with TRBJ1-6, with unresolved D. The ends were cut back, 3 bases at V and 7 bases at J, with 7 bases in the middle. Germline values: CDR1 SGHTA, CDR2 FQGTGA. There are 13 residues in the CDR3. CDR3 in amino acids: CASSFGGNSPLHF. DNA for the CDR3: TGTGCCAGCAGCTTCGGAGGAAATTCACCCCTCCACTTT.

This clone was recorded only once. The chain combines TRBV2 with TRBJ2-2; 8 positions match TRBD1. The junction had 11 bases not matched to a gene; V was cut back by 7 bases and J by 7 bases. The CDR3 is made up of 15 amino acids. Germline CDR1 SNHLY, CDR2 FYNNEI. This CDR3 is CASNAGQGEGGELFF. CDR3 DNA sequence: TGTGCCAGCAACGCAGGACAGGGAGAGGGCGGGGAGCTGTTTTTT. The full variable domain, rest sourced from reference TRBV2 and TRBJ2-2, is EPEVTQTPSHQVTQMGQEVILRCVPISNHLYFYWYRQILGQKVEFLVSFYNNEISEKSEIFDDQFSVERPDGSNFTLKIRSTKLEDSAMYFCASNAGQGEGGELFFGEGSRLTVL.

The chain links TRBV5-4 to TRBJ2-7, with D possibly being TRBD2 (6 bases). V was clipped by 5 bases and J by 7 bases, with 19 bases between them. This CDR3 has 14 residues. Germline V lookup: CDR1 SGHNT, CDR2 YYREEE (reference sequence). The CDR3 spells CASSAGTGTREQYF. Here the CDR3 DNA reads TGTGCCAGCAGTGCCGGGACCGGGACTCGGGAGCAGTACTTC.

This rearrangement joins TRBV2 to TRBJ1-5, with D perhaps TRBD1 (5 bases). CDR1 is SNHLY, CDR2 FYNNEI, per germline. The CDR3 covers 13 residues. Trimming pared 4 bases from V and 9 bases from J, leaving 13 bases between. The CDR3 region has the DNA TGTGCCAGCAGTGCGAGTGGGGCCGCGCCCCAGCATTTT. Translated, it gives CASSASGAAPQHF.

The gene calls are TRBV5-1 and TRBJ1-6, with a tentative D call TRBD1 (6 bases). Between the trimmed V and J ends, which lost 0 bases and 0 bases, there was a span of 10 bases. Germline CDR1 is SGHRS and CDR2 is YFSETQ. The CDR3 is 17 residues long. In DNA, the CDR3 is TGCGCCAGCAGCTTGGGGTCGGACAGCTCCTATAATTCACCCCTCCACTTT. It yields the protein CASSLGSDSSYNSPLHF. Combining the CDR3 with reference TRBV5-1 and TRBJ1-6 gives the whole variable domain KAGVTQTPRYLIKTRGQQVTLSCSPISGHRSVSWYQQTPGQGLQFLFEYFSETQRNKGNFPGRFSGRQFSNSRSEMNVSTLELGDSALYLCASSLGSDSSYNSPLHFGNGTRLTVT.